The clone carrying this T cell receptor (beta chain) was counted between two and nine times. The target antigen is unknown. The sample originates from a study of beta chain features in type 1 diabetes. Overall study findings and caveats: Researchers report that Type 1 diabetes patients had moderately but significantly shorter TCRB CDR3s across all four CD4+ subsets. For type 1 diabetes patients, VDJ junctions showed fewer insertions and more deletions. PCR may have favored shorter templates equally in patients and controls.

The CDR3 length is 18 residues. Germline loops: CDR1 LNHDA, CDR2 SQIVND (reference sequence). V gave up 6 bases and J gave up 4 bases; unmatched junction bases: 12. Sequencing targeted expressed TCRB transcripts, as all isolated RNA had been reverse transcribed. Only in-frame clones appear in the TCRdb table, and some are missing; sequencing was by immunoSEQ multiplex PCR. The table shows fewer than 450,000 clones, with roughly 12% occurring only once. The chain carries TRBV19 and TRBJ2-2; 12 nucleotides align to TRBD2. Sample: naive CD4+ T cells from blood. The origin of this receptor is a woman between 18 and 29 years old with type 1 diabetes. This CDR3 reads CASSNGVGLAGRTGELFF. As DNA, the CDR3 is TGTGCCAGTAGCAACGGTGTGGGACTAGCGGGCCGCACCGGGGAGCTGTTTTTT. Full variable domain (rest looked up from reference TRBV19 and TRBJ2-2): DGGITQSPKYLFRKEGQNVTLSCEQNLNHDAMYWYRQDPGQGLRLIYYSQIVNDFQKGDIAEGYSVSREKKESFPLTVTSAQKNPTAFYLCASSNGVGLAGRTGELFFGEGSRLTVL.